A selection of T cell receptor beta chains follows, all from one sample in a study of blood T cell repertoires in COVID-19. Repertoires were generated with immunoSEQ multiplex PCR, while TCRdb's copy carries only in-frame clones and drops some. The sample consists of a few hundred thousand clones, approximately 83% of them appearing once. Source material: PBMCs or T cells enriched from blood (not recorded which). The receptors derive from a man aged 25 to 40 who had recovered from COVID-19. Both conserved end residues are trimmed from each CDR3. The size of a clone is reported for some rows only, either as once, few or many, or as a class for expanded clones.

abundance: .; v_gene: TRBV7-6; j_gene: TRBJ2-7; CDR3aa: ASSLSQGARSYEQY
abundance: once; v_gene: TRBV6-5; j_gene: TRBJ1-2; CDR3aa: ASSLPGSYGYT
abundance: .; v_gene: TRBV2; j_gene: TRBJ1-1; CDR3aa: ASSAGGRAEAF
abundance: few; v_gene: TRBV4-2; j_gene: TRBJ1-1; CDR3aa: ASSQGGRMNTEAF
abundance: .; v_gene: TRBV4-1; j_gene: TRBJ2-3; CDR3aa: ASSRSISGGGDTQY
abundance: .; v_gene: TRBV7-2; j_gene: TRBJ2-1; CDR3aa: ASILRTSGGKAYNEQF
abundance: .; v_gene: TRBV7-9; j_gene: TRBJ2-5; CDR3aa: ASSLVSSGQETQY
abundance: .; v_gene: TRBV9; j_gene: TRBJ1-2; CDR3aa: ASSKNRGNYGYT
abundance: .; v_gene: TRBV5-6; j_gene: TRBJ2-7; CDR3aa: ASSLGGHEQY
abundance: .; v_gene: TRBV4-2; j_gene: TRBJ1-2; CDR3aa: ASSQDPQWGYT
abundance: .; v_gene: TRBV7-9; j_gene: TRBJ1-2; CDR3aa: ASSFSPSLTGGDYGYT
abundance: few; v_gene: TRBV24-1; j_gene: TRBJ2-3; CDR3aa: ATSDWDRGSTDTQY
abundance: once; v_gene: TRBV7-9; j_gene: TRBJ2-1; CDR3aa: ASSPPPGQRYNEQF
abundance: .; v_gene: TRBV30; j_gene: TRBJ2-1; CDR3aa: AWSVRGTYNEQF
abundance: few; v_gene: TRBV5-1; j_gene: TRBJ1-4; CDR3aa: ASSLNLGSEKLF
abundance: .; v_gene: TRBV30; j_gene: TRBJ2-1; CDR3aa: AWSIIGGPQADEF
abundance: .; v_gene: TRBV10-3; j_gene: TRBJ2-1; CDR3aa: AISESPVGGSYNEQF
abundance: .; v_gene: TRBV4-2; j_gene: TRBJ1-1; CDR3aa: ASSPGTGNTEAF